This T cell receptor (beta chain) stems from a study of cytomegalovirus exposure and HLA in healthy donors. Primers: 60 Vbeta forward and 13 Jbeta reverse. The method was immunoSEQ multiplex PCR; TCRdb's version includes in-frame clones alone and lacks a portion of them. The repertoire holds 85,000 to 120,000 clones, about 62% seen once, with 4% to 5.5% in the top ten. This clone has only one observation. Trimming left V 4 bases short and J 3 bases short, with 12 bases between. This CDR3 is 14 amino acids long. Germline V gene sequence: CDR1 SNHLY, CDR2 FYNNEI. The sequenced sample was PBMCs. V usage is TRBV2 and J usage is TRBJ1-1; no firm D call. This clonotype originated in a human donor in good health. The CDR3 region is CASSGWASDTEAFF. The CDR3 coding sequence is TGTGCCAGCAGTGGGTGGGCGTCGGACACTGAAGCTTTCTTT.